This T cell receptor beta chain was obtained from a study of vaccination effects on CD4 cells after COVID-19. Scientists isolated CD4+ T cells after an approximately 10-day culture period ended. Vaccine administered to participants consisted of two doses of either BNT162b2 or mRNA-1273. The protocol was immunoSEQ multiplex PCR, while the TCRdb copy is restricted to in-frame clones and leaves out a portion. The sample consists of fewer than 75,000 clones, 70% to 80% of them appearing once. V lost 4 bases and J lost 0, with 19 bases in between. Germline CDR1 GTSNPN, CDR2 SVGIG (reference sequence). The CDR3 contains 17 residues. This clone was observed once. Its antigen is currently unknown.

The sample consisted of CD4+ T cells from PBMCs cultured without peptide, taken after COVID-19 vaccination. The source is a human donor who received a COVID-19 vaccine. V is TRBV30 and J is TRBJ1-3, with D possibly TRBD1 on 5 matching bases. The CDR3 DNA reads as TGTGCCTGGAAATTCGGGGCCATAATGAGCTCTGGAAACACCATATATTTT. This codes for CAWKFGAIMSSGNTIYF.